This T cell receptor (beta chain) was captured in a study of blood T cell repertoires in COVID-19. Study context: Both acute and convalescent COVID-19 samples were obtained from the United States, Italy and Spain. Sources were T cells, B-cell-depleted T cells, or PBMCs; the material itself was cDNA or gDNA.

In the original analysis: Amplified reference gene primers provided the basis for estimating nucleated cell counts. Sequencing used immunoSEQ multiplex PCR; TCRdb keeps in-frame clones, though not all of them. The V and J calls and clone size come from that table; D and trimming were worked out from the DNA. There are fewer than 300,000 clones in the sample; less than 85% occur only once, and about 2.5% lies in the top ten. This CDR3 region has 16 residues. The germline V gene has CDR1 LGHDT and CDR2 YNNKEL (reference sequence). V lost 7 bases to trimming and J lost 0 bases; unmatched junction nucleotides: 9.

The sequence derives from an older woman with active or convalescent COVID-19. The gene calls are TRBV3-1 (or the pseudogene TRBV3-2) and TRBJ1-3; 7 bases match TRBD1. The specimen sequenced was peripheral blood. The CDR3 is CASTTDRRYSGNTIYF. In DNA form, the CDR3 reads TGTGCCAGCACCACGGACAGGCGCTACTCTGGAAACACCATATATTTT.